This T cell receptor (beta chain) was found in a study of T cells after yellow fever vaccination. The CDR3 consists of 12 residues. V was cut by 0 bases and J by 9 bases, with 8 bases left in between. Germline V CDR1 and CDR2: MNHEY, SVGAGI. Using its own MiXCR run on the 5' RACE reads, TCRdb lists one record per CDR3 protein. Of roughly 330,000 distinct CDR3 sequences in the sample, around 4.1% are singletons; the top ten hold 20% to 25%. The table lists this clonotype with a few counts. This TCR was recovered from a man aged 18-30 years who received the YFV17D yellow fever vaccine. The gene calls are TRBV6-5 and TRBJ1-1; D ambiguous. The specimen was PBMCs, collected 5 days after the yellow fever booster vaccination. The CDR3 bases are TGTGCCAGCAGTTACTCAGGCAAAAAAGCTTTCTTT. It specifies CASSYSGKKAFF.